This T cell receptor beta chain derives from a study of blood T cell repertoires in COVID-19. Overall study context: Acute-phase and convalescent COVID-19 samples originated in the United States, Italy and Spain. PBMCs, B-cell-depleted T cells, or T cells provided the cDNA or gDNA that made up the material.

The V segment lost 3 bases and the J segment 5 bases; nucleotides outside the gene matches: 6. The CDR3 runs 13 residues. CDR1 GTSNPN and CDR2 SVGIG come from the germline V gene (reference sequence). This clone was observed a few times. The data were produced by immunoSEQ multiplex PCR, yet TCRdb's version contains in-frame clones alone and is incomplete. The sample holds 60,000 to 90,000 clones; over 80% are singletons and the top ten take just under 6%. V usage is TRBV30 and J usage is TRBJ1-2; 7 bases align to TRBD1. The sample taken for sequencing was peripheral blood. This clonotype was sampled from a man between 60 and 70 years old with active or convalescent COVID-19. CDR3 coding DNA: TGTGCCTGGAGCAGGGGGGCGGATTATGGCTACACCTTC. This encodes CAWSRGADYGYTF. The entire variable domain, with the rest obtained from reference TRBV30 and TRBJ1-2, is as follows: SQTIHQWPATLVQPVGSPLSLECTVEGTSNPNLYWYRQAAGRGLQLLFYSVGIGQISSEVPQNLSASRPQDRQFILSSKKLLLSDSGFYLCAWSRGADYGYTFGSGTRLTVV.